This T cell receptor beta chain was recovered during a study of blood T cell repertoires in COVID-19. At the level of the study: Acute-phase and convalescent COVID-19 samples originated in the United States, Italy and Spain. T cells, B-cell-depleted T cells, or PBMCs supplied cDNA or gDNA.

Clones were sequenced by immunoSEQ multiplex PCR, and TCRdb holds only the in-frame ones, with some missing. The repertoire holds approximately 460,000 clones, with roughly 89% as singletons. The Seattle site enrolled patients during active infection and followed them longitudinally. The germline V gene has CDR1 SGHVS and CDR2 FNYEAQ. V was clipped by 5 bases and J by 0 bases, with 6 bases between them. CDR3 length: 13 residues. This TCR was sampled from a man younger than 35 with COVID-19, enrolled during active disease. The source material was peripheral blood. This chain connects TRBV7-6 to TRBJ2-3; D gene uncertain. CDR3 DNA: TGTGCCAGCAGCCCTTCTAGCACAGATACGCAGTATTTT. Protein sequence: CASSPSSTDTQYF.